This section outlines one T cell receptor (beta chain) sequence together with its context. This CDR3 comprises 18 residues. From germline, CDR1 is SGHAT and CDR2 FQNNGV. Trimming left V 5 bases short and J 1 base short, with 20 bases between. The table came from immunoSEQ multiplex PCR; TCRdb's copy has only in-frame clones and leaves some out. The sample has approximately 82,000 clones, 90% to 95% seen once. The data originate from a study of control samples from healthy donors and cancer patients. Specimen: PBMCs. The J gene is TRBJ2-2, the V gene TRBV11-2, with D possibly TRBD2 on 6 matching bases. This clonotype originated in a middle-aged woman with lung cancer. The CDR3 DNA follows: TGTGCCAGCAGCAAACCCCTCGGATCCGGGAGGAACACCGGGGAGCTGTTTTTT. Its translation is CASSKPLGSGRNTGELFF.